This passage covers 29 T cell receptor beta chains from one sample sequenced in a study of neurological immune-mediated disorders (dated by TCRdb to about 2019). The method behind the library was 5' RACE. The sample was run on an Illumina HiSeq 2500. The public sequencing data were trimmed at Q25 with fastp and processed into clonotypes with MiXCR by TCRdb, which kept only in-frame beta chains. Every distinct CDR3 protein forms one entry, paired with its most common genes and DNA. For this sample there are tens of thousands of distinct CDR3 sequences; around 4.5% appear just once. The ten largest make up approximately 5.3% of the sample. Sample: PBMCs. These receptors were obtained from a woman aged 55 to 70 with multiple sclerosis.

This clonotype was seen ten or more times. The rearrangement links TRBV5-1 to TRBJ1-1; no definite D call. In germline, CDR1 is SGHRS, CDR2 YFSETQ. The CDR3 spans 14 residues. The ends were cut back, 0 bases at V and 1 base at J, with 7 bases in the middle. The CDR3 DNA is TGCGCCAGCAGCTTGGCCGGACCGAACACTGAAGCTTTCTTT. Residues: CASSLAGPNTEAFF.

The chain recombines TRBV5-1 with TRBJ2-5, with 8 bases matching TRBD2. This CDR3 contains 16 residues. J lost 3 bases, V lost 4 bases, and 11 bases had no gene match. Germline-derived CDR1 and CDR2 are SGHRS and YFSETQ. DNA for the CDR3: TGCGCCAGCAGCCCCCAAGGCGGGAGGCCGGAAGAGACCCAGTACTTC. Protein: CASSPQGGRPEETQYF.

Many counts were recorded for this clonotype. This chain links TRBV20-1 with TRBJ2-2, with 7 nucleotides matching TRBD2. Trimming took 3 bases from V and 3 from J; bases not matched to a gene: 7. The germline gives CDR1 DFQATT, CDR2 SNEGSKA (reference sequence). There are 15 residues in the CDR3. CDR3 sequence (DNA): TGCAGTGCTAGGAGAGCGGGACTGGACACCGGGGAGCTGTTTTTT. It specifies CSARRAGLDTGELFF.

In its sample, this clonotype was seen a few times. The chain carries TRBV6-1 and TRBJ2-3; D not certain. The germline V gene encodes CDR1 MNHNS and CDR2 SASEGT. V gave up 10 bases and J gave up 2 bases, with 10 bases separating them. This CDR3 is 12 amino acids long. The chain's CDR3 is CAILGNTDTQYF. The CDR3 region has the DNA TGTGCCATCCTAGGGAACACAGATACGCAGTATTTT.

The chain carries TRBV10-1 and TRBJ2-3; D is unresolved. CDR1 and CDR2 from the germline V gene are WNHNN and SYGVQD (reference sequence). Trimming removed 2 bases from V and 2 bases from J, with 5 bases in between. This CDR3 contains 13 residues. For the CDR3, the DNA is TGCGCCAGCAGTGAGATGATCACAGATACGCAGTATTTT. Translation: CASSEMITDTQYF.

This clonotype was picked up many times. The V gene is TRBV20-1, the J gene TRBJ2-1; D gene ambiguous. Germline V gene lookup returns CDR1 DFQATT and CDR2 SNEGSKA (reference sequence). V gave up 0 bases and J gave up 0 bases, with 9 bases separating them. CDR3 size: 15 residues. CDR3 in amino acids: CSARDPEISYNEQFF. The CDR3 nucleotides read TGCAGTGCTAGAGATCCCGAAATCTCCTACAATGAGCAGTTCTTC.

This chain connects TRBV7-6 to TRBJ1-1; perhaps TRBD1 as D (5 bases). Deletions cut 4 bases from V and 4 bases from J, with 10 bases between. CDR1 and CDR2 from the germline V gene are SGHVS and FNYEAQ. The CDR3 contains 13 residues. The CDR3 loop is CASSSETATEAFF. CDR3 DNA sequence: TGTGCCAGCAGCTCCGAGACAGCCACTGAAGCTTTCTTT.

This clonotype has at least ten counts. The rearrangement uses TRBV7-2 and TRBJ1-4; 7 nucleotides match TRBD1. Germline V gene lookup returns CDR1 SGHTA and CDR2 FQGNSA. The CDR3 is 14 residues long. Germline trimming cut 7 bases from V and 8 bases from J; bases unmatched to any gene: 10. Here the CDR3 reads CASTTTGIGEKLFF. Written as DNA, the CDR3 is TGTGCCAGCACCACGACAGGGATAGGGGAAAAACTGTTTTTT.

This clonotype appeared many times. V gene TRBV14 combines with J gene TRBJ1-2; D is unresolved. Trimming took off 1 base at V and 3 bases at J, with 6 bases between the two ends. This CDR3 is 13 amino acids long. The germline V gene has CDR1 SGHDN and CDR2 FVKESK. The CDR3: CASSQGWDYGYTF. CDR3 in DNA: TGTGCCAGCAGCCAAGGGTGGGACTATGGCTACACCTTC. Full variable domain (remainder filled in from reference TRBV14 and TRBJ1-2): EAGVTQFPSHSVIEKGQTVTLRCDPISGHDNLYWYRRVMGKEIKFLLHFVKESKQDESGMPNNRFLAERTGGTYSTLKVQPAELEDSGVYFCASSQGWDYGYTFGSGTRLTVV.

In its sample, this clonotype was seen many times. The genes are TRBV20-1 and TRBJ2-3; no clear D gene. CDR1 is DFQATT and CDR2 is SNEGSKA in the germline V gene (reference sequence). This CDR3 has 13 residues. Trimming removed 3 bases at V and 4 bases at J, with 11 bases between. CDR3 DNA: TGCAGTGCTAGGAAAGTGGCTGCAGATACGCAGTATTTT. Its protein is CSARKVAADTQYF.

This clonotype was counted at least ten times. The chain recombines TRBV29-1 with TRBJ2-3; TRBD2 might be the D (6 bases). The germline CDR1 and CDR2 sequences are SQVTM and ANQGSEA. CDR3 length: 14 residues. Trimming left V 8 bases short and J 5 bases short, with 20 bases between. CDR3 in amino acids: CSSEDDRREDTQYF. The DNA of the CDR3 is TGCAGCTCCGAGGACGACCGGCGGGAAGATACGCAGTATTTT.

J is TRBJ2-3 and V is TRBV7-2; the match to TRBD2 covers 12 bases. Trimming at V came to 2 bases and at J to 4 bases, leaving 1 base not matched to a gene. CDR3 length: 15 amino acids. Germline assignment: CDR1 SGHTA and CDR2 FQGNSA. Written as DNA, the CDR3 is TGTGCCAGCAGCTTAACTAGCGGGGGGCCAGATACGCAGTATTTT. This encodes CASSLTSGGPDTQYF.

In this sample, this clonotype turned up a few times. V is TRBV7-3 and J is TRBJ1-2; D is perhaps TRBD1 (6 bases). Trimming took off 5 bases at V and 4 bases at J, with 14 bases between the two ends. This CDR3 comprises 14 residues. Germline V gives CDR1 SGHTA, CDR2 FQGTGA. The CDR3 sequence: CASSPDRRGYGYTF. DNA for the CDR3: TGTGCCAGCAGCCCCGACAGGCGAGGCTATGGCTACACCTTC.

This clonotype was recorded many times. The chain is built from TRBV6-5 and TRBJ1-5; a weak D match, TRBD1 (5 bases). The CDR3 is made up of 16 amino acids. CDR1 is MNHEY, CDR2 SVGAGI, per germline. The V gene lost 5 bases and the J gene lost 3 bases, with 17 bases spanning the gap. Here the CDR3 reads CASSLTSGEHNQPQHF. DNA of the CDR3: TGTGCCAGCAGTCTGACGTCGGGGGAACACAATCAGCCCCAGCATTTT.

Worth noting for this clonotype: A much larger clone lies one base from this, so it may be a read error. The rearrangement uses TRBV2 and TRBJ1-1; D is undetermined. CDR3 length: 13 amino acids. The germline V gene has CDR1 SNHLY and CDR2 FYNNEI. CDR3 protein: CANSGQMNTEAFF. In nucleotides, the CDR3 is TGTGCCAACAGTGGGCAGATGAACACTGAAGCTTTCTTT.

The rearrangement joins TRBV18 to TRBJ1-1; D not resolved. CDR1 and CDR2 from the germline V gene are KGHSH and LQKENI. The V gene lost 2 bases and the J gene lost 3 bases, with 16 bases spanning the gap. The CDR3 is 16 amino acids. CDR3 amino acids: CASSPVAESIDTEAFF. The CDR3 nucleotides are TGTGCCAGCTCACCAGTGGCGGAGTCGATAGACACTGAAGCTTTCTTT.

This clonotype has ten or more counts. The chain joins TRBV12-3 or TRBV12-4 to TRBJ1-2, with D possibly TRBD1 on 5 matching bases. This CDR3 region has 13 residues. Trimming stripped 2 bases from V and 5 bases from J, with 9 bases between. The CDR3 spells CASSLQGFYGYTF. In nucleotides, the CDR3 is TGTGCCAGCAGTTTACAGGGTTTTTATGGCTACACCTTC.

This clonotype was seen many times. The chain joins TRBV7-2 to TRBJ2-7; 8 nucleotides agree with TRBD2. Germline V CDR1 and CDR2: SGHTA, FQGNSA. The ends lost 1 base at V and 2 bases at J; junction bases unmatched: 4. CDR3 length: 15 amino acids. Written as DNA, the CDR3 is TGTGCCAGCAGCTTAGGTAGCGGGGATGCCTACGAGCAGTACTTC. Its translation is CASSLGSGDAYEQYF.

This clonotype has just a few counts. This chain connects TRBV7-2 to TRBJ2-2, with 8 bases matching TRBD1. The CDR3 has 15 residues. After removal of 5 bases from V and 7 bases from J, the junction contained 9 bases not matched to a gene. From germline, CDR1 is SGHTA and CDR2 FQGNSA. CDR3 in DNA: TGTGCCAGCAGCCCCCCAACTGACAGGGGCGGGGAGCTGTTTTTT. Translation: CASSPPTDRGGELFF. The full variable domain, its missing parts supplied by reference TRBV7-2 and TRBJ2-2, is GAGVSQSPSNKVTEKGKDVELRCDPISGHTALYWYRQSLGQGLEFLIYFQGNSAPDKSGLPSDRFSAERTGGSVSTLTIQRTQQEDSAVYLCASSPPTDRGGELFFGEGSRLTVL.

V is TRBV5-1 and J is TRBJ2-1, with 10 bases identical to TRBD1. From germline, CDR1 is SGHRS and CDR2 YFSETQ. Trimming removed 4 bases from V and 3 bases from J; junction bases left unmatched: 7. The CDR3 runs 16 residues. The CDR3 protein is CASSVDRTGGYNEQFF. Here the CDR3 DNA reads TGCGCCAGCAGCGTGGATCGGACAGGGGGCTACAATGAGCAGTTCTTC.

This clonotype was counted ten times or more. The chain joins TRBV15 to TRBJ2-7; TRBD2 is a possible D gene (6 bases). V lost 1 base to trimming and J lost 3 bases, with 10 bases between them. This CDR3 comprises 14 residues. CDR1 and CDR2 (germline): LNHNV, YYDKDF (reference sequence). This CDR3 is CATSRGGGLYEQYF. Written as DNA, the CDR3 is TGTGCCACCAGCAGAGGGGGAGGACTCTACGAGCAGTACTTC.

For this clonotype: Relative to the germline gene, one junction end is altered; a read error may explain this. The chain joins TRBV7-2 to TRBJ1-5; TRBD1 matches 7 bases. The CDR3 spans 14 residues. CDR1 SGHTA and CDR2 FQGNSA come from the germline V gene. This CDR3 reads CASSWGRGEQPQNF. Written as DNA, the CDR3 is TGTGCCAGCAGCTGGGGCAGGGGGGAACAGCCCCAGAATTTT.

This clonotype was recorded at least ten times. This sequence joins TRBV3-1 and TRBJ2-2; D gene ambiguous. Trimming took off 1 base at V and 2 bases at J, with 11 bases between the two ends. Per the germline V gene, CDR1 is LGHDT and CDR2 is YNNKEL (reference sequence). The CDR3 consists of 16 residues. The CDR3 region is CASSQGAVLNTGELFF. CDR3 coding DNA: TGTGCCAGCAGCCAAGGGGCGGTGTTAAACACCGGGGAGCTGTTTTTT.

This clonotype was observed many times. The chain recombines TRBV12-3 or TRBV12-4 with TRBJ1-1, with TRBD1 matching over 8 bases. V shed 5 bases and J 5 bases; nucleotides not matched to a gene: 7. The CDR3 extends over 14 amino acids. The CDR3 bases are TGTGCCAGCAGTACCACAGGGGGAAATACTGAAGCTTTCTTT. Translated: CASSTTGGNTEAFF.

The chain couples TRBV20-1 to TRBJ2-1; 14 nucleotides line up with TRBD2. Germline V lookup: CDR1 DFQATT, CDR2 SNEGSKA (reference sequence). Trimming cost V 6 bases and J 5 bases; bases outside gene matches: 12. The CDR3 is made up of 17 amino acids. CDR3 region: CSAARLAGGLLHNEQFF. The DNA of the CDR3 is TGCAGTGCCGCAAGACTAGCGGGAGGGCTGTTGCACAATGAGCAGTTCTTC.

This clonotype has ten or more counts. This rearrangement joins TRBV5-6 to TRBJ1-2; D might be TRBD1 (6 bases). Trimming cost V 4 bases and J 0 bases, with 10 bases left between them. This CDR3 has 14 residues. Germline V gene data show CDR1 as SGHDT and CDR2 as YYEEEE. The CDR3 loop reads CASSAGQPNYGYTF. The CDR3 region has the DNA TGTGCCAGCAGCGCCGGACAGCCTAACTATGGCTACACCTTC.

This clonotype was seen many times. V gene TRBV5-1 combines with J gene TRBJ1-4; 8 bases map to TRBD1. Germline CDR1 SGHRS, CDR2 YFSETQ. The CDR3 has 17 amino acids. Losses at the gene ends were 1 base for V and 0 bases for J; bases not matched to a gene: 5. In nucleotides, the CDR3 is TGCGCCAGCAGCTTGCAGGAACAGGGGGCAACTAATGAAAAACTGTTTTTT. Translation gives CASSLQEQGATNEKLFF.

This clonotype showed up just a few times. The CDR3 region is CASSFQRGGSYEQYF. The DNA of the CDR3 is TGTGCCAGCAGCTTCCAGCGGGGGGGTTCCTACGAGCAGTACTTC. This chain connects TRBV7-2 to TRBJ2-7, with 10 bases aligning to TRBD2. The CDR3 covers 15 residues. CDR1 and CDR2 from the germline V gene are SGHTA and FQGNSA. J gave up 1 base and V 3 bases, and 3 bases lay outside the gene matches.

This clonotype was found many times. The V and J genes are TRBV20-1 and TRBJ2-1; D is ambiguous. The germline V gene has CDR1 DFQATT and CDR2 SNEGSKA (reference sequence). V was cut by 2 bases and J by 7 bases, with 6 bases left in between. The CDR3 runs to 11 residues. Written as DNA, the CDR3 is TGCAGTGCTAGAACTATAAATGAGCAGTTCTTC. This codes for CSARTINEQFF.